This TCR beta chain was recovered during a study of shared clonotypes between healthy human individuals. On the study more broadly: Donors had three CD4 naive, three CD4 memory, two CD8 naive and one CD8 memory plate apiece.

The CDR3 is 15 amino acids. Per germline, CDR1 SGHRS and CDR2 YFSETQ. Germline trimming cut 2 bases from V and 4 bases from J; bases unmatched to any gene: 6. Assay: immunoSEQ multiplex PCR; the TCRdb copy retains only in-frame clones and omits some. The repertoire consists of millions of clones, with roughly 94% occurring once and the leading ten covering 0.13%. A single count supports this clone. The sample comprised naive CD4+ T cells sorted from blood. Subset noted: CD45RA+ positively selected. The V call is TRBV5-1, the J call TRBJ2-5; 9 bases are shared with TRBD1. The receptor was derived from a man aged 18 to 30 in good health. DNA of the CDR3: TGCGCCAGCAGCTTTCGGACAGGGGTCCCAGAGACCCAGTACTTC. Protein product: CASSFRTGVPETQYF.